The clone carrying this T cell receptor (beta chain) was seen ten or more times. This entry comes from a study of T cell repertoires in cytomegalovirus infection. As for the study in general: Evidence of both CMV infection and a matching HLA type came from public TCR beta signatures.

MiXCR, applied by TCRdb to the reads, yields one record per CDR3 protein. The table lists 150,000 to 160,000 distinct CDR3 sequences, 23% of them singletons. This CDR3 comprises 13 residues. The V end was cut by 3 bases, the J end by 5 bases, with 8 bases between. The sequence derives from a human donor in good health (CMV status not recorded). Some clones in this sample may be carry-over from other donors' samples. Sequences were obtained from PBMCs. V gene TRBV12-3 or TRBV12-4 combines with J gene TRBJ1-5; D is undetermined. CDR3: CASSFSQDQPQHF. The CDR3 DNA reads as TGTGCCAGCAGTTTTAGTCAAGATCAGCCCCAGCATTTT.